This entry describes one TCR beta chain. The antigen is undetermined. The CDR3 is 17 amino acids. The germline CDR1 and CDR2 sequences are SGHRS and YFSETQ. V lost 1 base and J lost 4, with 17 bases in between. The data are from a study of cytomegalovirus exposure and HLA in healthy donors. Study overall: Later analysis reported that the 110 or so validation repertoires shared the platform of the approximately 670 first-cohort repertoires. Study-wide findings and caveats: Some TCR beta chains (more than 150 of them) were listed as cytomegalovirus-associated. Across donors, most TCRs were seen rarely, yet some public ones were widespread.

The table came from immunoSEQ multiplex PCR; TCRdb's copy has only in-frame clones and leaves some out. The table includes about 220,000 clones, 75% to 95% detected once. The donors formed part of the roughly 120-subject validation cohort, distinct from the approximately 670-subject first cohort. The chain joins TRBV5-1 to TRBJ2-2, with a tentative D call TRBD2 (6 bases). Material for sequencing was PBMCs. The receptor was derived from a woman aged 18-29 years in good health and CMV-seronegative. DNA of the CDR3: TGCGCCAGCAGCTTGCCGCAAGGGACTGCCTTCACCGGGGAGCTGTTTTTT. Translated: CASSLPQGTAFTGELFF.